Listed here is a single T cell receptor beta chain. Its antigen is not yet known. Per-base qualities were not stored, and no clone one base away is much larger. Enrollment excluded patients who had received neoadjuvant chemotherapy or who had no clinical information. All of the TCR-sequenced cases shown were male, and each had a subtotal esophagectomy with 2- or 3-field lymphadenectomy. A Qiagen AllPrep kit was used to extract RNA from bulk tumor tissue sections, and T cells were not sorted. Small sections of surgically resected tumor tissue were kept in RNAlater reagent at -80 degrees C until RNA was extracted. This sample was included in a study of esophageal squamous cell carcinoma tumors (dated by TCRdb to the early 2020s). In the study overall: Patients were split into immuno relation high and low groups by principal component analysis with K-means clustering of immunohistochemical T-cell and checkpoint marker values. TCR sequencing covered roughly 10 patients: five randomly selected high immuno relation cases and five background-matched low immuno relation cases. The approximately 9 cases yielded roughly 1.6 million total TCRalpha reads and about 1,300,000 total TCRbeta reads, and 31,954 and 34,876 of those reads, respectively, were unique. In Japan, some 53 patients with esophageal squamous cell carcinoma who were treated surgically made up the wider cohort, which included around 21 high and 30 or so low immuno relation cases. The goal of the study was to evaluate both the diversity of the TCR repertoire and the shared TCR repertoires of T cells inside the tumor environment of esophageal squamous cell carcinoma.

Libraries were constructed by 5' RACE. PCR was performed with KAPA HiFi using TCRalpha or TCRbeta constant-region primers together with a P20EA primer, and a nested second PCR was then carried out with CA2 or CB2. Amplification of TCR genes was performed by unbiased adaptor ligation RT-PCR, in which reverse transcription was carried out with Superscript III and a polyT18-containing BSL-18E primer. Following second-strand synthesis and blunting, the P10EA/P20EA adaptor was ligated to the 5' end of the cDNA, and NotI digestion was then performed. For both the first and second PCRs, 15 to 25 cycles of 98 degrees C for 20 s, 65 degrees C for 30 s and 72 degrees C for 1 min were run. Amplicons were indexed with the Nextera XT Index kit v2 Set A, pooled in equimolar amounts and quantified on a Qubit 2.0 Fluorometer. For sequencing, the Illumina MiSeq platform generated 2x300 bp paired-end reads. The paper's data handling went like this. Using Repertoire Genesis software ver.1.0, reads were assigned to V and J genes based on the highest identity to IMGT reference sequences. The CDR3 region was defined as running from Cys104 to Phe118 plus Gly119 and was then translated, while a unique sequence read was defined by a distinct combination of V, J and CDR3 amino acids. Shared V|J combinations were selected when significance was reached in both a Fisher's exact test in edgeR and a Mann Whitney U test. After singletons were removed and 500 repertoire combinations were bootstrapped, the repertoire dissimilarity index was calculated using the R rdi package. The public reads were run again by TCRdb, first through fastp at Q25 and then through MiXCR, and only productive beta chains were kept. Each entry merges the rows of one CDR3 protein and shows their most common DNA and genes. These V and J calls derive from TCRdb rather than the authors' analysis. The sample table holds a few thousand distinct CDR3 sequences, of which approximately 23% were seen once. The ten largest clones take up about a third of the sample.

As encoded in the germline V gene, CDR1 is MDHEN while CDR2 is SYDVKM. V is clipped by 6 bases and J by 7 bases, and the sequence between their germline boundaries is 25 bases long. From its cysteine to its phenylalanine, the CDR3 spans 17 amino acids. The entry retains the CDR3 DNA only, 51 bases that are in frame from base 1. The paper's findings and limits, for the study overall: Twenty-seven TRAV|TRAJ and fewer than 25 TRBV|TRBJ combinations appeared shared among high immuno relation cases, including TRAV13-1|TRAJ22 and TRBV7-9|TRBJ2-7. TCR repertoire analysis included only a few cases, and CDR3 clonotype-level investigation was not performed. Since the TCRalpha and TCRbeta chains were sequenced separately, neither the chain pairing nor the recognized antigens could be determined. In about 30% of the 10 cases, a single TCRalpha VJ recombination dominated, and TCRalpha diversity seemed to be reduced. No difference in total TCR repertoire counts was observed between groups, whereas significant repertoire counts were found to be higher in the high immuno relation group. Given the large variation in the TCRalphabeta repertoire, the shared V|J recombination candidates might have been chosen by chance.

The specimen was tumor tissue. Recombination joined TRBV28 with TRBJ1-5; the D segment could be TRBD1, given 5 matching bases. The TCR sequence derives from a man between 45 and 79 years old with esophageal squamous cell carcinoma. The sequence in DNA is TGTGCCAGCAGCAATGACCTACTGGGACGGGCGGTACAGCCCCAGCATTTT. Its translation reads: CASSNDLLGRAVQPQHF.